Listed below are T cell receptor beta chains from one sample, sequenced in a study of regulatory T cells in long-lasting Graves disease. One entry per CDR3 protein, called by TCRdb with MiXCR from the multiplex PCR reads. The sample gives fewer than 550,000 distinct CDR3 sequences, over 15% of which show up once; roughly 23% is in the top ten. The same specimen was also included in a second study, on T cells in Graves' hyperthyroidism and ophthalmopathy.

The sample was peripheral blood mononuclear cells (PBMCs), taken at new diagnosis, from a patient treated with antithyroid drugs. These receptors were taken from a woman aged 18-29 years with Graves disease. CDR3s include the opening cysteine and the closing phenylalanine or tryptophan. D genes are given only for firm matches. Clone size is shown for a subset of rows, as once, few, many or a class of expanded clone.

cdr3_aa	cdr3_nt	clone_size	j_call	v_call	d_call
CASRSSGSNTGELFF	TGTGCCAGCAGAAGCAGCGGGTCGAACACCGGGGAGCTGTTTTTT	.	TRBJ2-2	TRBV7-8	.
CASSLGGQGHGELFF	TGTGCCAGCAGTTTAGGGGGACAGGGACACGGGGAGCTGTTTTTT	.	TRBJ2-2	TRBV12-3/TRBV12-4	TRBD1
CSVRAGVKDTQYF	TGCAGCGTTCGAGCGGGAGTGAAAGATACGCAGTATTTT	many	TRBJ2-3	TRBV29-1	TRBD2
CASTGGGSPGANVLTF	TGTGCCAGCACGGGGGGTGGTTCCCCTGGGGCCAACGTCCTGACTTTC	few	TRBJ2-6	TRBV2	TRBD2
CASRPYNEQFF	TGTGCTTCCAGACCCTACAATGAGCAGTTCTTC	many	TRBJ2-1	TRBV12-3/TRBV12-4	.
CASSFQGRLFEAFF	TGTGCCAGCAGCTTTCAGGGGCGCTTGTTCGAGGCTTTCTTT	many	TRBJ1-1	TRBV7-8	.
CASSGTSGSNEQYF	TGTGCCAGCAGCGGGACTAGCGGGAGTAACGAGCAGTACTTC	many	TRBJ2-7	TRBV11-2	TRBD2
CASGPDYLVNNEQFF	TGTGCCAGTGGTCCGGACTACCTAGTAAACAATGAGCAGTTCTTC	.	TRBJ2-1	TRBV19	.
CASSWTITGELFF	TGTGCCAGCAGCTGGACTATCACCGGGGAGCTGTTTTTT	.	TRBJ2-2	TRBV7-9	.
CASSEEGTSKQYF	TGTGCCAGCAGTGAGGAGGGGACTTCCAAGCAGTACTTC	many	TRBJ2-7	TRBV2	.
CASSSNRVGSTDTQYF	TGCGCCAGCAGTTCAAACAGGGTGGGGAGCACAGATACGCAGTATTTT	.	TRBJ2-3	TRBV5-1	.
CASSQDRAATTKYSNQPQHF	TGCGCCAGCAGCCAAGATCGAGCAGCCACCACAAAATATAGCAATCAGCCCCAGCATTTT	many	TRBJ1-5	TRBV4-1	.
CASREDSFYGYTF	TGTGCCAGCAGAGAGGACAGCTTCTATGGCTACACCTTC	few	TRBJ1-2	TRBV2	.